This T cell receptor beta chain is from a study of blood T cell repertoires in COVID-19. Study context: The samples span acute and convalescent COVID-19 from the United States, Italy and Spain.

Participant reports of clinical history set cohort assignment. Per the germline V gene, CDR1 is MNHNS and CDR2 is SASEGT. The V gene lost 0 bases and the J gene lost 1 base, with 6 bases spanning the gap. The CDR3 spans 14 residues. In the original workflow: By means of reference gene primer amplification, nucleated cell counts were estimated. Only in-frame clones appear in the TCRdb table, and some are missing; sequencing was by immunoSEQ multiplex PCR. V, J and clone size were drawn from that table, and D and trimming were deduced from the DNA. The sample consists of around 130,000 clones, about 84% of them appearing once.

This chain links TRBV6-1 with TRBJ2-5; D remains unclear. Sequencing input: PBMCs or T cells enriched from blood (not recorded which). This clonotype originated in a woman under 30 who had been exposed to COVID-19. The CDR3 loop reads CASSEASLQETQYF. The CDR3 nucleotides read TGTGCCAGCAGTGAAGCGAGTCTCCAAGAGACCCAGTACTTC.